These T cell receptor beta chains were read from a single sample in a study of cytomegalovirus exposure and HLA in healthy donors. The repertoire was sequenced with immunoSEQ multiplex PCR; TCRdb's copy has only in-frame clones and lacks some. The data show more than 85,000 clones, with around 10% seen just once and 5.1% held by the top ten. The sample comprised PBMCs. Receptors originate from a man between 45 and 60 years old in good health and CMV-seropositive. Both conserved end residues are part of each CDR3. The D gene is left open where the match is weak. The listing skips clone size in some rows; elsewhere it reads once, few, many or a size class.

v_call,clone_size,d_call,j_call,cdr3_length,cdr3_aa,cdr3_nt
TRBV6-6,few,TRBD1,TRBJ1-5,16,CASKRTGTSSNQPQHF,TGTGCCAGCAAGAGGACAGGGACTTCTAGCAATCAGCCCCAGCATTTT
TRBV6-6,NA,TRBD2,TRBJ2-3,13,CASKGTSPDTQYF,TGTGCCAGCAAGGGGACTAGCCCAGATACGCAGTATTTT
TRBV27,few,TRBD2,TRBJ2-2,17,CASSLRGGRAIDGELFF,TGTGCCAGCAGTTTAAGAGGCGGGAGGGCCATTGACGGGGAGCTGTTTTTT
TRBV5-1,NA,NA,TRBJ2-7,17,CASSLGARPTGSYEQYF,TGCGCCAGCAGCTTGGGAGCTCGTCCAACAGGCTCCTACGAGCAGTACTTC
TRBV28,few,NA,TRBJ2-3,15,CASSTLGPSTDTQYF,TGTGCCAGCAGCACCCTAGGTCCAAGCACAGATACGCAGTATTTT
TRBV5-1,few,NA,TRBJ1-1,15,CASSLVSGTETEAFF,TGCGCCAGCAGCTTGGTCAGCGGGACGGAGACTGAAGCTTTCTTT
TRBV5-4,many,TRBD1,TRBJ1-5,13,CASSRDRDQPQHF,TGTGCCAGCAGCAGGGACAGGGATCAGCCCCAGCATTTT
TRBV6-5,NA,NA,TRBJ2-3,15,CASSPGQIFTDTQYF,TGTGCCAGCAGCCCGGGACAAATATTCACAGATACGCAGTATTTT
TRBV2,NA,TRBD1,TRBJ2-7,17,CASSDPWGGTGTYEQYF,TGTGCCAGCAGCGACCCGTGGGGTGGGACAGGGACCTACGAGCAGTACTTC
TRBV27,NA,TRBD2,TRBJ2-3,15,CASSLAGGPVDTQYF,TGTGCCAGCAGTTTAGCGGGAGGGCCTGTAGATACGCAGTATTTT
TRBV7-2,NA,NA,TRBJ1-1,12,CASWGYSLKAFF,TGTGCCAGCTGGGGCTACAGCCTTAAAGCTTTCTTT
TRBV2,NA,TRBD1,TRBJ1-2,14,CASSESTGDYGYTF,TGTGCCAGCAGTGAAAGCACAGGGGACTATGGCTACACCTTC
TRBV5-1,NA,NA,TRBJ2-2,15,CASSGGAGDTGELFF,TGCGCCAGCAGTGGGGGGGCAGGAGACACCGGGGAGCTGTTTTTT
TRBV18,few,TRBD1,TRBJ1-2,17,CASSPLTVGQGFYGYTF,TGTGCCAGCTCACCCCTTACGGTGGGACAGGGCTTCTATGGCTACACCTTC